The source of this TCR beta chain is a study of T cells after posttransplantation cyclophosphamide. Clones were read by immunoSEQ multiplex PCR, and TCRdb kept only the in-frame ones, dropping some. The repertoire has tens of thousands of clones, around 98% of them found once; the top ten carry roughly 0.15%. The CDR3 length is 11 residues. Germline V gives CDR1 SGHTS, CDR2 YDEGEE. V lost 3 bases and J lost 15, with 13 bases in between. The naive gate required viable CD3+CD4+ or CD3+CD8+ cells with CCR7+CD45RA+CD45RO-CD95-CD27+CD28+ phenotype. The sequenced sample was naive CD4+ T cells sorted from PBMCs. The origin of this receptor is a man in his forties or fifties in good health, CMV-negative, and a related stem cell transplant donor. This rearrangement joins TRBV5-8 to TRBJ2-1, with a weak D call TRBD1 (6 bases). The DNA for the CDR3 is TGTGCCAGCAGCTCTCAGGGGAGTAGGTTCTTC. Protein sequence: CASSSQGSRFF.